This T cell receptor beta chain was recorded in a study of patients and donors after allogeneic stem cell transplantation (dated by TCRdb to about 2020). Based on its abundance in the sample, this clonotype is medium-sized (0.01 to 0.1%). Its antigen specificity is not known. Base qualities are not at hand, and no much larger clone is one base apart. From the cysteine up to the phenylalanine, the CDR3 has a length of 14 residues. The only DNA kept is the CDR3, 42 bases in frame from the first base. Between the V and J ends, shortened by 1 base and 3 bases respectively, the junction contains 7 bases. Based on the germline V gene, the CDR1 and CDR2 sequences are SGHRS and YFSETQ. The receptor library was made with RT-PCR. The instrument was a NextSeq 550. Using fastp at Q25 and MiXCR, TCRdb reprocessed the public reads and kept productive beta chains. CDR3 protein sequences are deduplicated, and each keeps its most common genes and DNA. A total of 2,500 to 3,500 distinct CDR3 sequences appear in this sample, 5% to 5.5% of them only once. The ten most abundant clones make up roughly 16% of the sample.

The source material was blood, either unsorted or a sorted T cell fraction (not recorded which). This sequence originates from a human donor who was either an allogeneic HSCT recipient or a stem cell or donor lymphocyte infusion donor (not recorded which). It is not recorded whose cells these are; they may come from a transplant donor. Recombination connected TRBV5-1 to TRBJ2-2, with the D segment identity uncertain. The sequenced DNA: TGCGCCAGCAGCTTGTTTTACGACACCGGGGAGCTGTTTTTT. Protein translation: CASSLFYDTGELFF.